This T cell receptor (beta chain) was sequenced for a study of T cell clones after liver transplantation (dated by TCRdb to the late 2010s). For the study in its entirety: The samples were obtained from ITN030ST, a randomized trial that attempted immunosuppression withdrawal within 2 years after liver transplantation. Of the eight recipients, a few were HCV-positive, while the remaining recipients had been transplanted for non-autoimmune, non-viral indications. Third party-reactive TCRbeta sequences from pre-transplant MLRs were also identified as an antigen-independent comparator for donor-reactive sequences. Donor-reactive T cell clones were identified by TCRbeta sequencing following a pre-transplant mixed lymphocyte reaction and were subsequently tracked in post-transplant blood. Until randomization at 12-24 months post-transplant, subjects were given standard immunosuppression, with no induction therapy. Blood samples were collected pre-transplant, pre-randomization before withdrawal, and post-randomization after either complete withdrawal or failed withdrawal. Of the 8 liver transplant recipients making up the studied cohort, 3 were classified as tolerant and 5 as non-tolerant. Tolerance was defined as complete immunosuppression withdrawal for at least one year with no rise in liver enzymes beyond twice the upper limit of normal. Results and caveats for the whole study, not just this receptor: Donor-reactive sequences decreased more than third party-reactive sequences, which suggests partial antigen-specific deletion that was not related to withdrawal success. In two subjects, low numbers of available donor cells limited the measurable donor-reactive repertoire. Without allograft tissue specimens, donor-reactive T cells may have migrated into the graft rather than being deleted. After accounting for repertoire turnover, donor-reactive detection was significantly reduced in 7 of 8 subjects for CD4 and 8 of 8 for CD8. Conclusions were preliminary, limited by small, heterogeneous patient numbers and non-standardized post-transplant time points. In most of the 8 subjects, regardless of tolerance or HCV status, circulating donor-reactive CD4 TCRbeta sequences dropped significantly post-transplant.

High-throughput TCRbeta CDR3 sequencing of frozen genomic DNA was performed by immunoSEQ, with PCR amplification, mapping, bias correction and internal controls included. The study's processing was this. Only productive rearrangements were retained, with each unique TCRbeta sequence defined by its CDR3 nucleotide sequence together with its V and J gene. For a sequence to be called donor-reactive, it needed a frequency of at least 0.01% and at least 5-fold expansion in CFSE-low cells compared with unstimulated pre-transplant cells. To ensure at least 90% detection power, minimum frequency thresholds were set for each subject based on that subject's lowest-template unstimulated sample. Jensen-Shannon divergence between the top 1000 TCRbeta sequences post-transplant and pre-transplant was used to measure repertoire turnover. Two-sided Fisher's exact tests were used to test for changes in how often donor-reactive sequences were detected. What TCRdb holds here is the immuneACCESS table cut down to in-frame rearrangements. Part of the clones is not present; checked against another copy, under half of the missing clones reflect an unresolved V gene, and the others are unexplained. Clonal size and the V and J genes are those of that table, whereas D and trimming came from the DNA. Across this sample there are tens of thousands of clones, with nearly 85% seen only once. The biggest ten clones account for around 0.45% of the sample.

Unstimulated PBMCs, after thawing, were stained for CD3, CD4 and CD8 and then FACS-sorted into CD3+CD4+ and CD3+CD8+ populations. All 8 studied subjects were randomized to withdrawal of immunosuppression. The Qiagen DNeasy Blood and Tissue Kit was used to isolate genomic DNA. This clone was detected only a few times. Its antigen is still unknown. The sample holds no much larger clone one base away, and base qualities are not on file. The germline V gene encodes CDR1 SEHNR and CDR2 FQNEAQ (reference sequence). Its CDR3 holds 16 amino acids, cysteine through phenylalanine. Just CDR3 DNA is preserved here, 48 bases in frame from base 1. Trimming leaves V shorter by 5 bases and J shorter by 1 base, with the junction holding 6 bases beyond the gene matches.

The chain joins TRBV7-9 to TRBJ2-1; 9 bases in the junction line up with TRBD2. The TCR sequence derives from a human patient who received a liver transplant. Some T cells may originate with the graft donor following a transplant. Material: CD4+ T cells from blood, obtained approximately 3.5 years after liver transplant. The CDR3 loop reads CASSTGAGGSYNEQFF. At the DNA level, the sequence is TGTGCCAGCAGCACAGGAGCGGGAGGATCCTACAATGAGCAGTTCTTC.